The present T cell receptor (beta chain) was sequenced within a study of radiotherapy plus CTLA-4 blockade in lung cancer. Across the whole study: Among patients, about 20% showed objective responses, and approximately 30% had disease control. General observations from the study: In blood, TCR clones derived from the tumor expanded after radiotherapy plus ipilimumab. The authors reported that early blood T cell clone dynamics, with interferon-beta, best predicted response.

The data were produced by immunoSEQ multiplex PCR, yet TCRdb's version contains in-frame clones alone and is incomplete. Of around 80,000 clones listed, over 70% were seen once; the top ten hold roughly 22%. With respect to this clone: Its antigen is unknown.

Chemo-refractory metastatic non-small-cell lung cancer patients received focal radiation with ipilimumab CTLA-4 blockade. Trimming cost V 6 bases and J 5 bases; bases outside gene matches: 7. This CDR3 has 14 amino acids. Germline-derived CDR1 and CDR2 are MNHEY and SVGAGI. This sample comprised peripheral blood, obtained from a patient treated with radiotherapy plus ipilimumab. The TCR was taken from a human donor with non-small cell lung cancer whose response to radiotherapy plus ipilimumab could not be evaluated. Some clones in this sample may be carry-over from other donors' samples. This sequence joins TRBV6-5 and TRBJ2-5; 9 positions match TRBD1. CDR3 protein: CASSRQGVEETQYF. In DNA, the CDR3 is TGTGCCAGCAGCCGACAGGGGGTAGAGGAGACCCAGTACTTC.